Below, one T cell receptor beta chain is given with its context. The target antigen is unknown. Only in-frame clones appear in the TCRdb table, and some are missing; sequencing was by immunoSEQ multiplex PCR. The top ten hold 4.4% of the sample, which has over 5,500 clones, around three quarters seen once. The germline V gene encodes CDR1 SGHAT and CDR2 FQNNGV. Trimming removed 1 base at V and 4 bases at J, with 12 bases between. This CDR3 is 15 amino acids long. DNA was extracted from unsorted cell suspensions stored frozen. This record comes from a study of immune cell composition in non-small cell lung cancer. Study-wide points: In adenocarcinoma, maximal tumour-associated clone frequency tracked TIL tumour reactivity. Tumour-associated clones >0.5% occurred in roughly 35% of adenocarcinomas, about four fifths of squamous. Top 10 clone scores and clonality were higher in squamous than adenocarcinoma.

The J gene is TRBJ2-3, the V gene TRBV11-2; a weak D match, TRBD1 (5 bases). The source is a human donor with non-small cell lung cancer. Sequencing was carried out using lung tumor tissue. CDR3 residues: CASSLVQGPPDTQYF. The DNA of the CDR3 is TGTGCCAGCAGCTTAGTTCAGGGCCCCCCAGATACGCAGTATTTT.